Listed below are T cell receptor beta chains from one sample, sequenced in a study of technical replicates of blood from several donors. TCRdb's table, derived via immunoSEQ multiplex PCR, lists solely in-frame clones and lacks some. The repertoire holds 60,000 to 95,000 clones, with roughly 89% as singletons. Sequences were obtained from T cells isolated from PBMCs. The receptors derive from a human donor in good health. Some clones in this sample may be carry-over from other donors' samples. Each CDR3 is given with its conserved first and last residue. A D gene is named only where the DNA matches it firmly. Where a row states a size, it is once, few, many or the class of an expanded clone; other rows omit it.

TRBD1	TRBV9	TRBJ2-6	NA	TGTGCCAGCAGCGGTACCGGGACAGAGAAAGCTGGGGCCAACGTCCTGACTTTC	CASSGTGTEKAGANVLTF
NA	TRBV6-5	TRBJ1-4	NA	TGTGCCAGCAGTTACAACGGGGATGAAAAACTGTTTTTT	CASSYNGDEKLFF
NA	TRBV20-1	TRBJ2-7	NA	TGCAGTGCTAGGGATGGGCACGAGCAGTACTTC	CSARDGHEQYF
NA	TRBV11-3	TRBJ1-1	NA	TGTGCCAGCAGCTTCGGGGGGGCAAACACTGAAGCTTTCTTT	CASSFGGANTEAFF
TRBD1	TRBV18	TRBJ1-4	NA	TGTGCCAGCTACAGGGGCGCGGGGGAAAAACTGTTTTTT	CASYRGAGEKLFF
NA	TRBV28	TRBJ1-1	NA	TGTGCCAGCAGTCCCAGGGGAACACTACCCGAAGCTTTCTTT	CASSPRGTLPEAFF
NA	TRBV19	TRBJ2-1	NA	TGTGCCAGTGGGGACAAGTGGGTTGAGCAGTTCTTC	CASGDKWVEQFF
NA	TRBV4-2	TRBJ1-4	NA	TGTGCCAGCAGCCTTAAGGGGGGGCGGAGGACTAATGAAAAACTGTTTTTT	CASSLKGGRRTNEKLFF
TRBD1	TRBV4-1	TRBJ2-5	NA	TGCGCCAGCAGCGGAGGACAGGTAGGGGAGACCCAGTACTTC	CASSGGQVGETQYF
NA	TRBV7-9	TRBJ2-5	NA	TGTGCCAGCAGCCGGAGCCCAAGACTGGAAGAGACCCAGTACTTC	CASSRSPRLEETQYF
NA	TRBV29-1	TRBJ2-5	once	TGCAGCGTTGTTGGAGGGGTCCAAGAGACCCAGTACTTC	CSVVGGVQETQYF
TRBD2	TRBV5-1	TRBJ2-3	NA	TGCGCCAGCAGCTTGGGGCTAGCGGGGGGTATCACAGATACGCAGTATTTT	CASSLGLAGGITDTQYF
NA	TRBV2	TRBJ2-5	NA	TGTGCCAGCAGTGAAGGCAGGGTAGAGCAAGAGACCCAGTACTTC	CASSEGRVEQETQYF
TRBD2	TRBV10-3	TRBJ2-7	NA	TGTGCCATCAGTGAGTCGTCAGGTCTAGCGGGGGAGAGCTCCTACGAGCAGTACTTC	CAISESSGLAGESSYEQYF
NA	TRBV6-6	TRBJ2-7	NA	TGTGCCAGCAGTCCCACTTCCGGGACAACGACCTACGAGCAGTACTTC	CASSPTSGTTTYEQYF
TRBD1	TRBV7-9	TRBJ1-2	NA	TGTGCCAGCAGCTTCGGCTCGACAGGGGGCGATGGCTACACCTTC	CASSFGSTGGDGYTF
NA	TRBV9	TRBJ2-2	NA	TGTGCCAGCAGCGAAACCGGACAATCCGGGGAGCTGTTTTTT	CASSETGQSGELFF
TRBD2	TRBV7-9	TRBJ2-3	NA	TGTGCCAGCAGCTTAGGAGCGGGAGGCCCCACAGATACGCAGTATTTT	CASSLGAGGPTDTQYF
NA	TRBV21-1	TRBJ1-2	once	TGTGCCAGCAGCAAAAGAAGCGGGACAGGGGTGTACCGTGGCTACACCTTC	CASSKRSGTGVYRGYTF
NA	TRBV15	TRBJ1-1	few	TGTGCCACCAGCAGAGAGCGACAGCGATTCATGAACACTGAAGCTTTCTTT	CATSRERQRFMNTEAFF
NA	TRBV19	TRBJ2-1	NA	TGTGCCAGTAGTAAATTTGGTAGAGCGGCCAATGAGCAGTTCTTC	CASSKFGRAANEQFF
NA	TRBV2	TRBJ2-7	NA	TGTGCCAGCGGGGAGGACCGAGCCTACGAGCAGTACTTC	CASGEDRAYEQYF
TRBD1	TRBV6-6	TRBJ2-1	NA	TGTGCCAGCAGGCAATGGGACAGGGCGGACAATGAGCAGTTCTTC	CASRQWDRADNEQFF
TRBD1	TRBV6-5	TRBJ2-7	NA	TGTGCCAGCAGTTACTCGGGGCCAGGGGGCGAGCAGTACTTC	CASSYSGPGGEQYF
TRBD1	TRBV4-1	TRBJ2-7	NA	TGCGCCAGCAGATCGGACAGGGGCTTCCACGAGCAGTACTTC	CASRSDRGFHEQYF
TRBD1	TRBV2	TRBJ1-5	NA	TGTGCCAGCAGTGAACGGGGACAGGGGACATCCTTGCAGCCCCAGCATTTT	CASSERGQGTSLQPQHF
NA	TRBV5-1	TRBJ2-1	NA	TGCGCCAGCAGCCAACCGGACGGAACGGGGGAGCAGTTCTTC	CASSQPDGTGEQFF
NA	TRBV5-6	TRBJ1-6	NA	TGTGCCAGCAGCTTGCGGGGGAGGTATTCACCCCTCCACTTT	CASSLRGRYSPLHF
NA	TRBV23-1	TRBJ1-4	NA	TGCGCCAGCAGTCGCGGAGAAAAACTGTTTTTT	CASSRGEKLFF
TRBD2	TRBV19	TRBJ2-1	NA	TGTGCCAGTAATGTGGGAGGGCTAAATGAGCAGTTCTTC	CASNVGGLNEQFF
NA	TRBV5-1	TRBJ2-2	NA	TGCGCCAGCAGCTTTCACCAGGGATCCGGGGAGCTGTTTTTT	CASSFHQGSGELFF
TRBD2	TRBV6-4	TRBJ2-1	NA	TGTGCCAGCAGCTACCGACCGTTAGCGGGAGGCAAGCATGAGCAGTTCTTC	CASSYRPLAGGKHEQFF
TRBD1	TRBV6-4	TRBJ1-1	NA	TGTGCCAGCAGTGAATCCCCAGGGGGCCACACTGAAGCTTTCTTT	CASSESPGGHTEAFF
TRBD1	TRBV4-1	TRBJ2-7	NA	TGCGCCAGCAGCCAAGATCCAATAGGGGGACAGTGGTCCTACGAGCAGTACTTC	CASSQDPIGGQWSYEQYF
NA	TRBV5-6	TRBJ2-1	NA	TGTGCCAGCAGCTTGTTTCCGAGAAGCGACAATGAGCAGTTCTTC	CASSLFPRSDNEQFF
TRBD1	TRBV10-3	TRBJ2-1	NA	TGTGCCATCGCGGGACAGGACGGGAATGAGCAGTTCTTC	CAIAGQDGNEQFF
TRBD1	TRBV18	TRBJ1-2	NA	TGTGCCAGCTCACCGCGAGGACAGGGGGGTCTCTATGGCTACACCTTC	CASSPRGQGGLYGYTF